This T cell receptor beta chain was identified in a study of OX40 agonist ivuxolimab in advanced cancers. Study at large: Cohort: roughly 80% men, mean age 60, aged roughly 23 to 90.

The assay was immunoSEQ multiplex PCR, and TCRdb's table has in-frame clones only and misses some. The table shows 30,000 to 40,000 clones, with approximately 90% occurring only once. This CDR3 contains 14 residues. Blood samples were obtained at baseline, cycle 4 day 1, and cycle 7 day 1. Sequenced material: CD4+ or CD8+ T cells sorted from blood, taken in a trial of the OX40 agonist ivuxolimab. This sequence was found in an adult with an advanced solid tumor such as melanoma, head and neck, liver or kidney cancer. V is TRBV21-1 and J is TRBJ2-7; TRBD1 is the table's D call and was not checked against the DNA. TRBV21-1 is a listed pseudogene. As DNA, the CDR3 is TGTGCCAGCAGCCCAGGACAGAGAAGCTACGAGCAGTACTTC. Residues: CASSPGQRSYEQYF.